These 27 T cell receptor beta chains share one sample of origin, sequenced in a study of blood T cell repertoires in COVID-19. Libraries were prepared by immunoSEQ multiplex PCR; TCRdb keeps only in-frame clonotypes and omits some of them. The sample holds 290,000 or so clones, around nine tenths seen once. The sequenced material came from peripheral blood. The receptors stem from an older man with acute or convalescent COVID-19.

The table lists this clone with many counts. This sample includes further DNA sequences coding for the same CDR3. The V call is TRBV6-2 or TRBV6-3, the J call TRBJ1-5, with a weak D call TRBD1 (6 bases). CDR3 length: 14 amino acids. CDR1 and CDR2 (germline): MNHEY, SVGEGT. V was clipped by 6 bases and J by 2 bases, with 11 bases between them. CDR3 residues: CASSRGGGNQPQHF. The CDR3 DNA is TGTGCCAGCAGCCGAGGGGGAGGCAATCAGCCCCAGCATTTT.

The chain recombines TRBV5-4 with TRBJ1-6; the D is unclear. CDR1 SGHNT and CDR2 YYREEE come from the germline V gene (reference sequence). The CDR3 runs to 17 residues. V dropped 4 bases and J dropped 6 bases, with 20 bases sitting between them. The CDR3 nucleotides read TGTGCCAGCAGCGCCTCGGCAGGTCCAGGTCCTAATTCACCCCTCCACTTT. This codes for CASSASAGPGPNSPLHF.

V is TRBV4-3 and J is TRBJ1-4; D uncertain. CDR1 is LGHNA and CDR2 is YSLEER in the germline V gene. V lost 0 bases and J 4 bases, leaving 12 bases between the germline ends. The CDR3 has 16 amino acids. The CDR3 sequence is CASSQDKLTLNEKLFF. CDR3 coding DNA: TGCGCCAGCAGCCAAGATAAGCTAACCCTTAATGAAAAACTGTTTTTT.

There are a few counts of this clone. J is TRBJ1-6 and V is TRBV28; the D gene is possibly TRBD1 (5 bases). Germline V gene sequence: CDR1 MDHEN, CDR2 SYDVKM. The CDR3 length is 18 residues. Deletions cut 2 bases from V and 0 bases from J, with 14 bases between. CDR3 region: CASSLGVMGGSYNSPLHF. CDR3 DNA: TGTGCCAGCAGTTTAGGGGTAATGGGGGGCTCCTATAATTCACCCCTCCACTTT.

V and J are TRBV6-2 or TRBV6-3 and TRBJ2-7; TRBD2 aligns across 13 bases. The CDR3 loop spans 17 amino acids. V shed 4 bases, J shed 0 bases, and the junction held 6 bases outside the gene matches. Germline assignment: CDR1 MNHEY and CDR2 SVGEGT. Here the CDR3 reads CASSFRTSGGFSYEQYF. In nucleotides, the CDR3 is TGTGCCAGCAGTTTCCGGACTAGCGGGGGTTTCTCCTACGAGCAGTACTTC.

The V call is TRBV25-1, the J call TRBJ2-5, with 12 bases lining up with TRBD1. The CDR3 is made up of 16 amino acids. Losses at the gene ends were 1 base for V and 5 bases for J; bases not matched to a gene: 5. The germline V gene encodes CDR1 MGHDK and CDR2 SYGVNS. CDR3 amino acids: CASSEFGTGGWETQYF. CDR3 in DNA: TGTGCCAGCAGTGAATTTGGGACAGGGGGCTGGGAGACCCAGTACTTC.

V and J are TRBV28 and TRBJ2-3; TRBD1 matches 10 bases. The ends lost 6 bases at V and 4 bases at J; junction bases unmatched: 10. Per germline, CDR1 MDHEN and CDR2 SYDVKM. CDR3 length: 16 residues. In DNA, the CDR3 is TGTGCCAGCAGGGCCGGGACAGGGGTCGGACCAGATACGCAGTATTTT. It is translated as CASRAGTGVGPDTQYF.

Turning to this clone: One end of the junction does not line up with germline, which may come from a read error. The chain links TRBV7-8 to TRBJ2-1; the D gene is possibly TRBD1 (7 bases). The germline gives CDR1 SGHVS, CDR2 FQNEAQ. The CDR3 sequence is 15 residues long. The CDR3 loop reads CASSVAAGGSNEQFF. The CDR3 bases are TGTGCCAGCAGCGTAGCGGCAGGGGGGAGCAATGAGCAGTTCTTC.

The CDR3 nucleotides read TGTGCCAGCAGCTTTTCATCAATGGGACAGGGGGAAAAACTGTTTTTT. Residues: CASSFSSMGQGEKLFF. The chain carries TRBV7-6 and TRBJ1-4; 10 positions agree with TRBD1. Trimming took 3 bases from V and 8 from J; bases not matched to a gene: 9. Per germline, CDR1 SGHVS and CDR2 FNYEAQ. The CDR3 totals 16 residues. Variable domain in full (rest from reference TRBV7-6 and TRBJ1-4): GAGVSQSPRYKVTKRGQDVALRCDPISGHVSLYWYRQALGQGPEFLTYFNYEAQQDKSGLPNDRFSAERPEGSISTLTIQRTEQRDSAMYRCASSFSSMGQGEKLFFGSGTQLSVL.

The rearrangement links TRBV6-5 to TRBJ2-3; 7 bases are shared with TRBD2. The ends lost 2 bases at V and 2 bases at J; junction bases unmatched: 4. Germline CDR1 is MNHEY and CDR2 is SVGAGI. This CDR3 has 15 residues. CDR3 DNA sequence: TGTGCCAGCAGTTACCAAGCGGGAACCACAGATACGCAGTATTTT. Translated, it gives CASSYQAGTTDTQYF.

The rearrangement joins TRBV28 to TRBJ1-5; a possible D gene is TRBD1 (5 bases). V gave up 5 bases and J gave up 7 bases, with 12 bases separating them. In germline, CDR1 is MDHEN, CDR2 SYDVKM. This CDR3 spans 13 amino acids. The CDR3 region is CASSRQGQQPQHF. CDR3 DNA sequence: TGTGCCAGCAGTCGGCAGGGCCAACAGCCCCAGCATTTT.

This rearrangement joins TRBV20-1 to TRBJ2-7; possible D gene TRBD2, 5 bases. The CDR3 is made up of 15 amino acids. Germline CDR1 reads DFQATT; CDR2 reads SNEGSKA (reference sequence). Trimming removed 3 bases at V and 3 bases at J, with 18 bases between. CDR3 DNA sequence: TGCAGTGCTAGTGACCGAGCGGAATCGATCTACGAGCAGTACTTC. Translation gives CSASDRAESIYEQYF.

The J gene is TRBJ2-1, the V gene TRBV7-2; tentatively, D is TRBD1 (5 bases). Germline values: CDR1 SGHTA, CDR2 FQGNSA. CDR3 length: 17 amino acids. V was shortened by 5 bases and J by 6 bases, with 23 bases between the two germline ends. CDR3 nucleotide sequence: TGTGCCAGCAGCCCCCAGGGCACAGGTCATTTCGCCAATGAGCAGTTCTTC. Its translation: CASSPQGTGHFANEQFF. Combining the CDR3 with reference TRBV7-2 and TRBJ2-1 gives the whole variable domain GAGVSQSPSNKVTEKGKDVELRCDPISGHTALYWYRQSLGQGLEFLIYFQGNSAPDKSGLPSDRFSAERTGGSVSTLTIQRTQQEDSAVYLCASSPQGTGHFANEQFFGPGTRLTVL.

This sequence joins TRBV4-3 and TRBJ1-2; 9 nucleotides align to TRBD1. With 1 base clipped from V and 2 bases from J, the junction kept 14 bases outside the gene matches. Per the germline V gene, CDR1 is LGHNA and CDR2 is YSLEER. The CDR3 is 19 residues long. The DNA for the CDR3 is TGCGCCAGCAGCCAAGCTCCGGCCGGACAGGGGACCTTCAACTATGGCTACACCTTC. Protein: CASSQAPAGQGTFNYGYTF.

The chain couples TRBV7-2 to TRBJ2-7, with TRBD2 matching over 7 bases. CDR1 and CDR2 (germline): SGHTA, FQGNSA. This CDR3 spans 17 amino acids. Trimming removed 4 bases from V and 4 bases from J; junction bases left unmatched: 16. The CDR3 DNA sequence: TGTGCCAGCAGCTACTCTAGCGGCGTATTCCCACTTTACGAGCAGTACTTC. Its protein product is CASSYSSGVFPLYEQYF.

The CDR3 bases are TGTGCCAGCAGCCCCCAGGGACAGGGCACAGATACGCAGTATTTT. Protein sequence: CASSPQGQGTDTQYF. The chain links TRBV6-5 to TRBJ2-3, with 8 bases that match TRBD1. Germline V gives CDR1 MNHEY, CDR2 SVGAGI. Losses at the gene ends were 6 bases for V and 1 base for J; bases not matched to a gene: 6. This CDR3 has 15 amino acids.

There are a few counts of this clone. CDR3 residues: CASRKQGNTHNSPLHF. The CDR3 DNA sequence: TGTGCCAGCAGGAAGCAGGGAAATACACATAATTCACCCCTCCACTTT. This chain connects TRBV28 to TRBJ1-6, with a tentative D call TRBD1 (5 bases). Germline CDR1 MDHEN, CDR2 SYDVKM. V was clipped by 6 bases and J by 5 bases, with 17 bases between them. This CDR3 contains 16 residues.

The rearrangement uses TRBV5-1 and TRBJ2-5, with 12 bases lining up with TRBD2. This CDR3 has 17 residues. Germline V gives CDR1 SGHRS, CDR2 YFSETQ. Trimming at V came to 5 bases and at J to 3 bases, leaving 11 bases not matched to a gene. CDR3 region: CASSPASGGAREETQYF. The CDR3 coding sequence is TGCGCCAGCAGTCCTGCTAGCGGGGGGGCTAGGGAAGAGACCCAGTACTTC.

CDR3 residues: CASSLQGEWAEAFF. CDR3 sequence (DNA): TGCGCCAGCAGCTTACAGGGGGAATGGGCTGAAGCTTTCTTT. V and J are TRBV5-1 and TRBJ1-1, with 8 bases that match TRBD1. The germline V gene encodes CDR1 SGHRS and CDR2 YFSETQ. V shed 2 bases, J shed 6 bases, and the junction held 6 bases outside the gene matches. The CDR3 has 14 residues. The full variable domain, completed using reference TRBV5-1 and TRBJ1-1, is KAGVTQTPRYLIKTRGQQVTLSCSPISGHRSVSWYQQTPGQGLQFLFEYFSETQRNKGNFPGRFSGRQFSNSRSEMNVSTLELGDSALYLCASSLQGEWAEAFFGQGTRLTVV.

The chain is built from TRBV27 and TRBJ2-1, with D perhaps matching TRBD2 (6 bases). This CDR3 is 15 amino acids long. V was shortened by 8 bases and J by 3 bases, with 17 bases between the two germline ends. From germline, CDR1 is MNHEY and CDR2 SMNVEV (reference sequence). DNA for the CDR3: TGTGCCAGCCCCGAGGAGGGGCGGCTCTACAATGAGCAGTTCTTC. It encodes CASPEEGRLYNEQFF.

This clone was found once. The rearrangement links TRBV5-4 to TRBJ2-3; 10 bases match TRBD2. The germline gives CDR1 SGHNT, CDR2 YYREEE (reference sequence). This CDR3 contains 18 residues. Germline trimming cut 0 bases from V and 4 bases from J; bases unmatched to any gene: 11. CDR3 loop: CASSLARASGGESDTQYF. The DNA of the CDR3 is TGTGCCAGCAGCTTGGCCAGGGCTAGCGGGGGAGAATCAGATACGCAGTATTTT.

The rearrangement uses TRBV7-2 and TRBJ1-1, with a weak D call TRBD1 (6 bases). This CDR3 region has 13 residues. The V gene's germline CDR1 is SGHTA and CDR2 FQGNSA. V was clipped by 4 bases and J by 6 bases, with 12 bases between them. The CDR3 nucleotides read TGTGCCAGCAGCTACCACAGGGATGCTGAAGCTTTCTTT. It encodes CASSYHRDAEAFF.

The chain uses TRBV19 and TRBJ2-2; 8 bases map to TRBD2. CDR3 length: 15 amino acids. The V gene's germline CDR1 is LNHDA and CDR2 SQIVND (reference sequence). Trimming cost V 10 bases and J 0 bases; bases outside gene matches: 7. This chain's CDR3 is CATRAGETNTGELFF. CDR3 sequence (DNA): TGTGCCACCCGAGCGGGGGAGACGAACACCGGGGAGCTGTTTTTT.

The V and J genes are TRBV19 and TRBJ2-2; D may be TRBD2 (5 bases). Trimming removed 5 bases from V and 4 bases from J, with 8 bases in between. Germline-derived CDR1 and CDR2 are LNHDA and SQIVND (reference sequence). The CDR3 is 13 residues long. The CDR3 sequence: CASSDRGTGELFF. The DNA of the CDR3 is TGTGCCAGTAGTGACCGGGGCACCGGGGAGCTGTTTTTT.

The CDR3 region is CASSPTAGQPLYYGYTF. The CDR3 DNA reads TGTGCCAGCAGTCCAACTGCGGGGCAGCCTCTATACTATGGCTACACCTTC. The V gene is TRBV6-6, the J gene TRBJ1-2; a weak D match, TRBD1 (5 bases). This CDR3 has 17 amino acids. Germline V gives CDR1 MNHNY, CDR2 SVGAGI (reference sequence). V gave up 5 bases and J gave up 3 bases, with 22 bases separating them.

The chain recombines TRBV3-1 (or the pseudogene TRBV3-2) with TRBJ2-2, with D possibly being TRBD2 (6 bases). Germline loops: CDR1 LGHDT, CDR2 YNNKEL (reference sequence). The ends were cut back, 5 bases at V and 4 bases at J, with 20 bases in the middle. This CDR3 has 17 residues. CDR3 coding DNA: TGTGCCAGCAGCGAAAGAGGAAGCCTAGCGAGCACCGGGGAGCTGTTTTTT. This codes for CASSERGSLASTGELFF.

This chain uses TRBV28 with TRBJ1-2; 8 bases map to TRBD1. Germline CDR1 is MDHEN and CDR2 is SYDVKM. There are 11 residues in the CDR3. In DNA, the CDR3 is TGTGTCGCGCAGGGGGCAGTTGGCTACACCTTC. This translates into CVAQGAVGYTF.